The 12 T cell receptor beta chains reported below all come from one sample, sequenced in a study of cytomegalovirus exposure and HLA in healthy donors. In the PCR, 60 Vbeta and 13 Jbeta primers were used. Sequencing was performed with immunoSEQ multiplex PCR; in TCRdb, only in-frame clones are kept and a portion is missing. Of approximately 150,000 clones in the sample, 84% were seen once. The sequenced material came from PBMCs. The receptors derive from a boy aged 2-9 years in good health and CMV-seronegative.

The CDR3, as DNA: TGTGCCAGCAGCCCATCTCCAGCGGGGGGCTATGGCTACACCTTC. The encoded protein is CASSPSPAGGYGYTF. This chain uses TRBV6-5 with TRBJ1-2; perhaps TRBD1 as D (5 bases). The CDR3 consists of 15 residues. Trimming left V 6 bases short and J 4 bases short, with 18 bases between. Per the germline V gene, CDR1 is MNHEY and CDR2 is SVGAGI.

The chain carries TRBV5-4 and TRBJ2-7, with 7 nucleotides matching TRBD1. The trim removed 3 bases at V and 9 bases at J, leaving 12 bases unmatched. CDR1 and CDR2 (germline): SGHNT, YYREEE (reference sequence). This CDR3 spans 14 amino acids. The CDR3 DNA reads TGTGCCAGCAGCTCGGGGACAGCCGTTTTCGTGCAGTACTTC. Translation: CASSSGTAVFVQYF.

The V gene is TRBV6-4, the J gene TRBJ2-5, with 11 bases aligning to TRBD2. The CDR3 is 15 amino acids. Unmatched junction bases numbered 5, after V lost 6 bases and J lost 2 bases. Per germline, CDR1 MRHNA and CDR2 SNTAGT. CDR3 residues: CASSPLAGAQETQYF. The CDR3 DNA is TGTGCCAGCAGCCCACTAGCGGGGGCACAAGAGACCCAGTACTTC.

This chain uses TRBV14 with TRBJ2-5, with 11 bases identical to TRBD2. Germline V gene sequence: CDR1 SGHDN, CDR2 FVKESK. Unmatched junction bases numbered 6, after V lost 1 base and J lost 2 bases. This CDR3 comprises 17 residues. CDR3 loop: CASSQGATSGIQETQYF. CDR3 bases: TGTGCCAGCAGCCAAGGGGCGACTAGCGGGATACAAGAGACCCAGTACTTC.

The rearrangement links TRBV19 to TRBJ2-7; possible D gene TRBD2, 5 bases. This CDR3 is built from 18 residues. The germline V gene encodes CDR1 LNHDA and CDR2 SQIVND (reference sequence). Trimming cost V 3 bases and J 3 bases, with 24 bases left between them. CDR3 amino acids: CASSIFAKGLKTGYEQYF. The CDR3 nucleotides read TGTGCCAGTAGTATCTTCGCGAAAGGACTCAAAACTGGCTACGAGCAGTACTTC. The entire variable domain, with the rest obtained from reference TRBV19 and TRBJ2-7, is as follows: DGGITQSPKYLFRKEGQNVTLSCEQNLNHDAMYWYRQDPGQGLRLIYYSQIVNDFQKGDIAEGYSVSREKKESFPLTVTSAQKNPTAFYLCASSIFAKGLKTGYEQYFGPGTRLTVT.

The V gene is TRBV6-5, the J gene TRBJ2-1, with D possibly TRBD2 on 6 matching bases. The CDR3 is 15 amino acids. Germline-derived CDR1 and CDR2 are MNHEY and SVGAGI. The ends were cut back, 2 bases at V and 4 bases at J, with 12 bases in the middle. The CDR3 here is CASSYTEGPYNEQFF. The CDR3 bases are TGTGCCAGCAGTTACACGGAGGGACCTTACAATGAGCAGTTCTTC.

The sample holds a few counts of this clone. The J gene is TRBJ2-1, the V gene TRBV11-3; D is possibly TRBD2 (6 bases). This CDR3 has 11 residues. In germline, CDR1 is SGHNT, CDR2 YENEEA. V was cut by 6 bases and J by 9 bases, with 9 bases left in between. The CDR3 sequence: CASSRDSEQFF. The CDR3 DNA reads as TGTGCCAGCAGTCGGGACTCTGAGCAGTTCTTC.

This clone was counted between two and nine times. This chain links TRBV30 with TRBJ1-2; possible D gene TRBD1, 5 bases. V was pared by 4 bases and J by 3 bases, with 15 bases between. The germline V gene has CDR1 GTSNPN and CDR2 SVGIG (reference sequence). CDR3 length: 14 residues. The CDR3 DNA follows: TGTGCCTGGATGCCGGGGGGAGGGTACTATGGCTACACCTTC. Translated: CAWMPGGGYYGYTF.

This sequence joins TRBV7-6 and TRBJ2-1, with 12 bases that match TRBD2. The CDR3 sequence is 17 residues long. V shed 1 base, J shed 4 bases, and the junction held 5 bases outside the gene matches. Germline values: CDR1 SGHVS, CDR2 FNYEAQ. Here the CDR3 reads CASSLGPSGGVYNEQFF. The CDR3 DNA sequence: TGTGCCAGCAGCTTAGGTCCTAGCGGGGGGGTTTACAATGAGCAGTTCTTC.

The V gene is TRBV28, the J gene TRBJ1-1; D possibly corresponds to TRBD1 (6 bases). Germline values: CDR1 MDHEN, CDR2 SYDVKM. The CDR3 totals 11 residues. The germline V and J ends were trimmed by 10 bases and 5 bases, with 11 bases remaining between them. CDR3 DNA sequence: TGTGCCATCTCCCAGGGGACTGAAGCTTTCTTT. Protein product: CAISQGTEAFF.

This clone was seen a few times. The V gene is TRBV14, the J gene TRBJ1-1; perhaps TRBD1 as D (6 bases). Trimming removed 6 bases at V and 3 bases at J, with 11 bases between. The V gene's germline CDR1 is SGHDN and CDR2 FVKESK. The CDR3 has 13 amino acids. The CDR3 nucleotides are TGTGCCAGCAGAAACAGGGACGACACTGAAGCTTTCTTT. Translating it yields CASRNRDDTEAFF.

The chain carries TRBV21-1 and TRBJ2-1; the table names TRBD2, a call not compared with the DNA. TRBV21-1 constitutes a pseudogene. The CDR3 runs to 15 residues. The CDR3 region has the DNA TGTGCCAGCAGCAAACTAGCGGGCTCCTACAATGAGCAGTTCTTC. Residues: CASSKLAGSYNEQFF.